Listed here is a single TCR beta chain. Its antigen remains unidentified. Time point noted: sample taken at primary tumor resection. The cohort: some 70 early-stage, untreated non-small cell lung cancer patients. Researchers sequenced whole RNA taken from tumor, nontumor lung or frozen PBMC without sorting. Germline CDR1 is ENHRY and CDR2 is SYGVKD. This CDR3 is built from 14 residues. Trimming shortened V by 8 bases and J by 5 bases, and 18 bases separated the two germline ends. These data originate in a study of spatial heterogeneity in lung cancer. Study results and caveats: For tumor T cells, estimated coverage reached only approximately 7% (alpha) and 11% to 15% (beta). Ubiquitous expanded TCR counts tracked ubiquitous nonsynonymous mutations; regional expanded TCR counts tracked regional nonsynonymous mutations. Intratumoral expanded alpha and beta TCR counts were found to track tumor mutation counts.

TCRdb reanalysed the 5' RACE reads using MiXCR and keeps one entry per CDR3 protein. The data contain about 6,000 distinct CDR3 sequences, roughly a tenth of them singletons. Here the sequenced sample was lung tumor tissue, taken at surgery. The rearrangement joins TRBV10-3 to TRBJ2-5; D might be TRBD1 (6 bases). This receptor was obtained from a female donor with early-stage non-small cell lung cancer. CDR3 protein: CAISPRGLMETQYF. Written as DNA, the CDR3 is TGTGCCATCTCTCCCAGGGGCTTAATGGAGACCCAGTACTTC.